The rows below give T cell receptor beta chains drawn from one sample of a study of shared clonotypes between healthy human individuals. Assay: immunoSEQ multiplex PCR; the TCRdb copy retains only in-frame clones and omits some. The repertoire holds about 380,000 clones, with 96% as singletons. Input material: memory CD8+ T cells sorted from blood. The receptor set was obtained from a man younger than 45 in good health. CDR3s include the opening cysteine and the closing phenylalanine or tryptophan. The order of the fields is V gene, CDR3 length, J gene, CDR3 protein.

TRBV5-6	16	TRBJ1-1	CASSFPRGRLNTEAFF
TRBV19	13	TRBJ1-2	CASSIGTGDGYTF
TRBV16	17	TRBJ1-2	CASSQLTGVPPTYGYTF
TRBV9	12	TRBJ1-2	CASSVANYGYTF
TRBV4-1	13	TRBJ2-7	CASSLGSSYEQYF
TRBV2	14	TRBJ2-2	CASSWDRNTGELFF
TRBV5-4	15	TRBJ2-2	CASSSLRSRTGELFF
TRBV14	12	TRBJ1-5	CASSFYGQPQHF
TRBV5-1	14	TRBJ2-7	CASSGGDGTYEQYF
TRBV11-1	14	TRBJ2-5	CASSSRDPQETQYF
TRBV15	15	TRBJ2-1	CATSSLLNPYNEQFF
TRBV27	16	TRBJ2-3	CASSLASGLPGDTQYF
TRBV6-1	13	TRBJ2-6	CASRWGHANVLTF
TRBV4-1	17	TRBJ1-5	CASSQSPVLYSNQPQHF